This TCR beta chain emerged from a study of cytomegalovirus exposure and HLA in healthy donors. General study findings and limits: Later analysis suggested most CMV-associated TCR beta chains were HLA-restricted. HLA alleles were associated with 16,951 TCR beta sequences in a later analysis at 0.05 false discovery rate. The classifier reportedly diagnosed cytomegalovirus status with high specificity and sensitivity.

As for this clone: Its specificity is unknown.

The study ran its PCR with 60 Vbeta and 13 Jbeta primers. Original data processing: Unique TCR beta chains numbered 80 million to 95 million in a later analysis, with around 12 million shared. The assay was immunoSEQ multiplex PCR, and TCRdb's table has in-frame clones only and misses some. The D gene and trimming were derived from the DNA, and the V and J assignments and clone size from that table. The sample data list 170,000 or so clones. The TCR comes from a man aged 30-40 years in good health and CMV-seronegative. What was sequenced was PBMCs.

CDR3 protein: CASRPSPRSVQFF. DNA of the CDR3: TGCGCCAGCAGGCCCAGCCCCCGTAGCGTACAGTTCTTC. The rearrangement uses TRBV5-1 and TRBJ2-1; tentative D call: TRBD2 (5 bases). CDR1 is SGHRS, CDR2 YFSETQ, per germline. CDR3 size: 13 residues. With 5 bases removed from V and 13 bases from J, the gap between germline ends came to 19 bases.